The present T cell receptor beta chain was sequenced within a study of tissue T cells after allogeneic stem cell transplantation. TCRdb's table, derived via immunoSEQ multiplex PCR, lists solely in-frame clones and lacks some. The sample has several thousand clones; around two fifths are singletons. This clone was seen a few times. Gene names are mouse gene names. Read sequence stops 1 residue before the CDR3 end, and the germline J gene provides the missing end. Looked up from germline, CDR1 is NNHNN and CDR2 is SYGAGS (reference sequence). Trimming shortened V by 1 base and J by 4 bases, and 7 bases separated the two germline ends. The CDR3 is 13 residues long. The time point: mouse harvest day 7 after allogeneic transplant. Tail vein injection delivered 10^7 T-cell-depleted bone marrow cells and 10^6 splenic CD5+ T cells.

The sample taken for sequencing was skin. The source of this sequence is a female BALB/c mouse given C57BL/6 T cells with graft-versus-host disease after an allogeneic hematopoietic cell transplant. The rearrangement uses TRBV13-2 and TRBJ2-5; a possible D gene is TRBD1 (6 bases). The CDR3: CASGDYREDTQYF. CDR3 bases read: TGTGCCAGCGGTGATTACAGGGAAGACACCCAGTAC.